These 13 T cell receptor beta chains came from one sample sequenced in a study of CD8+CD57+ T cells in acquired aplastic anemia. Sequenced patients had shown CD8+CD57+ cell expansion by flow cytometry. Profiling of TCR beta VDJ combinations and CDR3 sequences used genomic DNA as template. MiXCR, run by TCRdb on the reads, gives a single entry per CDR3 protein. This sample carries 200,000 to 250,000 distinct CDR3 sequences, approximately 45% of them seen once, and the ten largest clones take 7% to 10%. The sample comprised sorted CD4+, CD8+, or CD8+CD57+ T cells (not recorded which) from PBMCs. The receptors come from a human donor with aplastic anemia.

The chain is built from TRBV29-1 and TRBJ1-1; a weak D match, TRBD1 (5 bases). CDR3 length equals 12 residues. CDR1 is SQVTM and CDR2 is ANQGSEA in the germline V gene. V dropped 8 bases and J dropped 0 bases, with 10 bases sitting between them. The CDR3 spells CSTGTLNTEAFF. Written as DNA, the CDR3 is TGCAGCACCGGGACGCTGAACACTGAAGCTTTCTTT.

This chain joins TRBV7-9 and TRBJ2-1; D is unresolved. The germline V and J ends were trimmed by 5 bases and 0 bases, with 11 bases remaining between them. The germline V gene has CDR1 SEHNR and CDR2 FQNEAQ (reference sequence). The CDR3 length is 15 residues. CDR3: CASSLGYGSYNEQFF. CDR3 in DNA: TGTGCCAGCAGCCTCGGCTATGGCTCCTACAATGAGCAGTTCTTC.

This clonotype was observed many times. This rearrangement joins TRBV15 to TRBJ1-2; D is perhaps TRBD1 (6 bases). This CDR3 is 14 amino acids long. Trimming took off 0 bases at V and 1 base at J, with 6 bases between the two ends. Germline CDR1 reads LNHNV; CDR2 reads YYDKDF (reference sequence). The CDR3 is CATSRDRGNYGYTF. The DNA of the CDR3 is TGTGCCACCAGCAGAGACAGGGGTAACTATGGCTACACCTTC.

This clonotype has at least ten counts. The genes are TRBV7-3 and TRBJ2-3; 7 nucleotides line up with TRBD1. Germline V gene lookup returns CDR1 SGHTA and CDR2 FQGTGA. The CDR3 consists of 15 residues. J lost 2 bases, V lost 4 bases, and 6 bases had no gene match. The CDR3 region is CASSSAGTVTDTQYF. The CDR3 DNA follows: TGTGCCAGCAGCTCGGCCGGGACAGTCACAGATACGCAGTATTTT.

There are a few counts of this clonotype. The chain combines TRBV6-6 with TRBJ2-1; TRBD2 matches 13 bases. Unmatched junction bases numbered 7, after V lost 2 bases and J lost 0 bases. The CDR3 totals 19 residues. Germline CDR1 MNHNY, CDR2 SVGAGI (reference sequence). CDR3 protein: CASSYRLAGGLSSYNEQFF. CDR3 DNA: TGTGCCAGCAGTTACCGACTAGCGGGAGGCCTAAGCTCCTACAATGAGCAGTTCTTC.

The CDR3 bases are TGCAGTGCTGACGGGACTAGCGGGAGGTGGAATGAGCAGTTCTTC. It translates to CSADGTSGRWNEQFF. The chain carries TRBV20-1 and TRBJ2-1; 15 bases fit TRBD2. The V gene's germline CDR1 is DFQATT and CDR2 SNEGSKA (reference sequence). J lost 7 bases, V lost 5 bases, and 6 bases had no gene match. The CDR3 length is 15 residues.

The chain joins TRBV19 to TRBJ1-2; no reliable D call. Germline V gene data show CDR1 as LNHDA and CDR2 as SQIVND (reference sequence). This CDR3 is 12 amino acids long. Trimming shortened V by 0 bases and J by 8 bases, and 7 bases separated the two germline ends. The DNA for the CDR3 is TGTGCCAGTAGTATAGATCTCTTCGGCTACACCTTC. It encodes CASSIDLFGYTF.

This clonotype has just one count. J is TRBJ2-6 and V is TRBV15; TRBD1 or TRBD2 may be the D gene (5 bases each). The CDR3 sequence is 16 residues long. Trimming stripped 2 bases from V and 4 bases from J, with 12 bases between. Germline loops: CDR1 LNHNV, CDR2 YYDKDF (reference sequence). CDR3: CATSRRLGEGANVLTF. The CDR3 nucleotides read TGTGCCACCAGCAGAAGATTGGGGGAGGGGGCCAACGTCCTGACTTTC.

The CDR3 sequence is CATSRDAIQETQYF. CDR3 in DNA: TGTGCCACCAGCAGAGATGCAATCCAAGAGACCCAGTACTTC. The genes are TRBV15 and TRBJ2-5, with D uncertain. The CDR3 loop spans 14 amino acids. CDR1 LNHNV and CDR2 YYDKDF come from the germline V gene (reference sequence). Trimming removed 0 bases at V and 1 base at J, with 6 bases between. The whole variable domain, remainder taken from reference TRBV15 and TRBJ2-5, is DAMVIQNPRYQVTQFGKPVTLSCSQTLNHNVMYWYQQKSSQAPKLLFHYYDKDFNNEADTPDNFQSRRPNTSFCFLDIRSPGLGDTAMYLCATSRDAIQETQYFGPGTRLLVL.

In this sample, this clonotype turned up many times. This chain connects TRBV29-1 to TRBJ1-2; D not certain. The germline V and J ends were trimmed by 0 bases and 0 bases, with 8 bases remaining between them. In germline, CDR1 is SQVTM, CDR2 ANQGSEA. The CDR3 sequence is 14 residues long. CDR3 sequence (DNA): TGCAGCGTTGAAGATCGTCCATCTAACTATGGCTACACCTTC. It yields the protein CSVEDRPSNYGYTF.

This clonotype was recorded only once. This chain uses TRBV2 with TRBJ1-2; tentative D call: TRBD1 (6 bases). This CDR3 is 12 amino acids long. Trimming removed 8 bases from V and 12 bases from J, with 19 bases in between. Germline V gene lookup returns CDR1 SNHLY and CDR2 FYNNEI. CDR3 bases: TGTGCCAGCTCCCCGGGGGGCCTTGGAAACACCTTC. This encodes CASSPGGLGNTF.

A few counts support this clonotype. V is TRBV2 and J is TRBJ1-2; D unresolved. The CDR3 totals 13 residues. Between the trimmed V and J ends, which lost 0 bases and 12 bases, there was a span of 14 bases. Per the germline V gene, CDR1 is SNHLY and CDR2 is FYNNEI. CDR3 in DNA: TGTGCCAGCAGTGAAGCATTGTGGGATCCCAACACCTTC. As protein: CASSEALWDPNTF.

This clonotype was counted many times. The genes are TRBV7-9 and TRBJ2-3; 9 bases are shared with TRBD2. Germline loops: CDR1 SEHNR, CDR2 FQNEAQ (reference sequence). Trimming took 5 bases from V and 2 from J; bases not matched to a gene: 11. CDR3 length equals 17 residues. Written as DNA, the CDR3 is TGTGCCAGCAGCCCGCGGCTAGCGGGGATCTTCACAGATACGCAGTATTTT. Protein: CASSPRLAGIFTDTQYF.